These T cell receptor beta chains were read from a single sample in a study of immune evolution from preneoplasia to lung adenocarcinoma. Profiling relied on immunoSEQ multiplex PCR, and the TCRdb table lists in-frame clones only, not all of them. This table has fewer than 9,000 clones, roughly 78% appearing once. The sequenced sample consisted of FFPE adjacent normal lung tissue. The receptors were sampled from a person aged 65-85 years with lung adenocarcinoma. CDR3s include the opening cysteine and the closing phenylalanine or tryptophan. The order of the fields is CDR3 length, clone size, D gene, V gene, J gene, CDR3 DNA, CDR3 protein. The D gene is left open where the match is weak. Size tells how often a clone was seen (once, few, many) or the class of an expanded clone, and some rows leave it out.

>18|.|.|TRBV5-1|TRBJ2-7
TGCGCCAGCAGCTTTGGGGGCACGGGATTAGCGATACCCCACGAGCAGTACTTC
CASSFGGTGLAIPHEQYF
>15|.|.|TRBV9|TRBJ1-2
TGTGCCAGCAGCGTCGAAGGGACTCCGACGGGTGGCTACACCTTC
CASSVEGTPTGGYTF
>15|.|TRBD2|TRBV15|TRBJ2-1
TGTGCCACCAGCAGACCGACTAGCGGCTACAATGAGCAGTTCTTC
CATSRPTSGYNEQFF
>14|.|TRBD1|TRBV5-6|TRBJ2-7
TGTGCCAGCAGCCCCGGGACAGGGGTTCGAGAGCAGTACTTC
CASSPGTGVREQYF
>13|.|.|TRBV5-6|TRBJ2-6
TGTGCCAGCAGCTTTCTTGGGGCCAACGTCCTGACTTTC
CASSFLGANVLTF
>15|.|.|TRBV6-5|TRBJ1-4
TGTGCCAGCAGTATGGGCTCCCTTTGGAATGAAAAACTGTTTTTT
CASSMGSLWNEKLFF
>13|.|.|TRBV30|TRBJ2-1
TGTGCCTGGAGTGGGGGCGCACCCAATGAGCAGTTCTTC
CAWSGGAPNEQFF
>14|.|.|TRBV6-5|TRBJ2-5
TGTGCCAGCTCCAAGACGGGGGACCAAGAGACCCAGTACTTC
CASSKTGDQETQYF
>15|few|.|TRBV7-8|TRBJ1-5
TGTGCCAGCAGCTTAGCAAAAGGGGTGAATCAGCCCCAGCATTTT
CASSLAKGVNQPQHF
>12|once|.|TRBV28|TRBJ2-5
TGTGCCAGCAGTCCGCCTCGGGGGCGGCAGTACTTC
CASSPPRGRQYF
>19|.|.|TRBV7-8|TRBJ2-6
TGTGCCAGCAGCTTACTCCTTGAAGTGGGGTTTTCTGGGGCCAACGTCCTGACTTTC
CASSLLLEVGFSGANVLTF
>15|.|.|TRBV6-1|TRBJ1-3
TGTGCCAGCAGTGAAGGGGGGTGGCGAGGAAACACCATATATTTT
CASSEGGWRGNTIYF
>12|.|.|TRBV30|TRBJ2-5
TGTGCCTGGAGGGGCAGTAAAGAGACCCAGTACTTC
CAWRGSKETQYF
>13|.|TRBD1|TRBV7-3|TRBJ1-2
TGTGCCAGCAGCCAACCAGGGGGCAGTGGCTACACCTTC
CASSQPGGSGYTF
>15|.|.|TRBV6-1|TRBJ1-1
TGTGCCAGCAGTCAAACTAGACGGACGAACACTGAAGCTTTCTTT
CASSQTRRTNTEAFF
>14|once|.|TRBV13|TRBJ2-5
TGTGCCAGCAGCTTAGGGAGGGGGCAAGAGACCCAGTACTTC
CASSLGRGQETQYF
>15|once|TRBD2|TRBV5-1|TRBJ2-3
TGCGCCAGCAGCCGCGGACTAGGAGGCACAGATACGCAGTATTTT
CASSRGLGGTDTQYF
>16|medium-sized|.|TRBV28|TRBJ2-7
TGTGCCAGCAGTCCTTTCGGGCAGACGAGCTCCTACGAGCAGTACTTC
CASSPFGQTSSYEQYF
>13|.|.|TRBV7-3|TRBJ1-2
TGTGCCAGCAGCTTTGGATTGGGGGATGGCTACACCTTC
CASSFGLGDGYTF
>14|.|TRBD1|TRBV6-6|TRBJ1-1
TGTGCCAGCAGGCACCGACAGGGATCCACTGAAGCTTTCTTT
CASRHRQGSTEAFF
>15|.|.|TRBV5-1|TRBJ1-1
TGCGCTAGCAGCTTGGATCCATCAGGCGGCACTGAAGCTTTCTTT
CASSLDPSGGTEAFF
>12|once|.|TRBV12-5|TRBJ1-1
TGTGCTAGTGGACCAGGGGCCACTGAAGCTTTCTTT
CASGPGATEAFF
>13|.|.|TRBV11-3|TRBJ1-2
TGTGCCAGCAGCTTAGACCCTTCGGGGGGCTACACCTTC
CASSLDPSGGYTF
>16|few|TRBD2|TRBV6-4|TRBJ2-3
TGTGCCAGCAGTGCGCTAGCGGGAGCCCTCACAGATACGCAGTATTTT
CASSALAGALTDTQYF
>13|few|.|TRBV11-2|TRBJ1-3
TGTGCCAGCAGCTCCGGCAGCGGCCTCGTGAACGTGTTT
CASSSGSGLVNVF
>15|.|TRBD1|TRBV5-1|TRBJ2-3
TGCGCCAGCAGAATACAGGGGGCTAGCACAGATACGCAGTATTTT
CASRIQGASTDTQYF
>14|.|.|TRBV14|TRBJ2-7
TGTGCCAGCAGCCAATGGGGAAATTCCTACGAGCAGTACTTC
CASSQWGNSYEQYF
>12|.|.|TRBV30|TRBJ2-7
TGTGCCTGGAGTACGGACGGGAGAGAGCAGTACTTC
CAWSTDGREQYF
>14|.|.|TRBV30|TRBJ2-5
TGTGCCTGGAACAAGGGGGTGGGGCAAGAGACCCAGTACTTC
CAWNKGVGQETQYF
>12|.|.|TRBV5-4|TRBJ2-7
TGTGCCAGCAGCTTGGGATACCAGGAGCAGTACTTC
CASSLGYQEQYF
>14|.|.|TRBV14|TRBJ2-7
TGTGCCAGCAGCCAAGAGTGGACATCGCGCGAGCAGTACTTC
CASSQEWTSREQYF
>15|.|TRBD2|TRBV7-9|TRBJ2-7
TGTGCCAGCAGCCCTGGACTAGCGGGGGTCTACGAGCAGTACTTC
CASSPGLAGVYEQYF
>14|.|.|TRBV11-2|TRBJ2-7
TGTGCCAGCAGCGGAGGACACGTCTCCTACGAGCAGTACTTC
CASSGGHVSYEQYF
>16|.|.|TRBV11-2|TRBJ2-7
TGTGCCAGCAGCTTAGACTGGGCAGGGAGTAGCTACGAGCAGTACTTC
CASSLDWAGSSYEQYF
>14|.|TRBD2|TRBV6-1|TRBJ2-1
TGTGCCAGCAGCCGGGGGGGCTCCTACAATGAGCAGTTCTTC
CASSRGGSYNEQFF
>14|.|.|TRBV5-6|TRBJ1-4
TGTGCCAGCAGCTTGTTTGCAGGGAATGAAAAACTGTTTTTT
CASSLFAGNEKLFF
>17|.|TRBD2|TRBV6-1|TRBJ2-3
TGTGCCAGCAGTGAAAATATCTTGGGGGGGAGCACAGATACGCAGTATTTT
CASSENILGGSTDTQYF
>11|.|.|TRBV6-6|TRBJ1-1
TGTGCCAGCAGTACGGACAGATTAGCTTTCTTT
CASSTDRLAFF
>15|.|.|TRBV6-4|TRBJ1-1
TGTGCCAGCAGTAGAGACAGCTTGCCGAACACTGAAGCTTTCTTT
CASSRDSLPNTEAFF
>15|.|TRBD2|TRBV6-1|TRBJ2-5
TGTGCCAGCAGGCTAGCGGGAGGCCCCCAAGAGACCCAGTACTTC
CASRLAGGPQETQYF
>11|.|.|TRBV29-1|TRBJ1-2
TGCAGCGTTGTAAGCAACTATGGCTACACCTTC
CSVVSNYGYTF
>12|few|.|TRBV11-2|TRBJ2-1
TGTGCCAGCAGCCCCGGAAGTGGTGCTGAGTTCTTC
CASSPGSGAEFF
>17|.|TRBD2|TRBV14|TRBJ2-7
TGTGCCAGCAGCCAAGATGCGAGGACTAGCGGCTCCTACGAGCAGTACTTC
CASSQDARTSGSYEQYF
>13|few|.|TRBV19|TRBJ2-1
TGTGCCAGTAGTATAAGTTATCGGAATGAGCAGTTCTTC
CASSISYRNEQFF
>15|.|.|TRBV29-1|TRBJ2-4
TGCAGCGTTGAAGATCCGGGGGCGGCCAAAAACATTCAGTACTTC
CSVEDPGAAKNIQYF
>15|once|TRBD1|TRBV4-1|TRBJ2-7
TGCGCCAGCAGCCAAGTAGGGGACAGCACCTACGAGCAGTACTTC
CASSQVGDSTYEQYF